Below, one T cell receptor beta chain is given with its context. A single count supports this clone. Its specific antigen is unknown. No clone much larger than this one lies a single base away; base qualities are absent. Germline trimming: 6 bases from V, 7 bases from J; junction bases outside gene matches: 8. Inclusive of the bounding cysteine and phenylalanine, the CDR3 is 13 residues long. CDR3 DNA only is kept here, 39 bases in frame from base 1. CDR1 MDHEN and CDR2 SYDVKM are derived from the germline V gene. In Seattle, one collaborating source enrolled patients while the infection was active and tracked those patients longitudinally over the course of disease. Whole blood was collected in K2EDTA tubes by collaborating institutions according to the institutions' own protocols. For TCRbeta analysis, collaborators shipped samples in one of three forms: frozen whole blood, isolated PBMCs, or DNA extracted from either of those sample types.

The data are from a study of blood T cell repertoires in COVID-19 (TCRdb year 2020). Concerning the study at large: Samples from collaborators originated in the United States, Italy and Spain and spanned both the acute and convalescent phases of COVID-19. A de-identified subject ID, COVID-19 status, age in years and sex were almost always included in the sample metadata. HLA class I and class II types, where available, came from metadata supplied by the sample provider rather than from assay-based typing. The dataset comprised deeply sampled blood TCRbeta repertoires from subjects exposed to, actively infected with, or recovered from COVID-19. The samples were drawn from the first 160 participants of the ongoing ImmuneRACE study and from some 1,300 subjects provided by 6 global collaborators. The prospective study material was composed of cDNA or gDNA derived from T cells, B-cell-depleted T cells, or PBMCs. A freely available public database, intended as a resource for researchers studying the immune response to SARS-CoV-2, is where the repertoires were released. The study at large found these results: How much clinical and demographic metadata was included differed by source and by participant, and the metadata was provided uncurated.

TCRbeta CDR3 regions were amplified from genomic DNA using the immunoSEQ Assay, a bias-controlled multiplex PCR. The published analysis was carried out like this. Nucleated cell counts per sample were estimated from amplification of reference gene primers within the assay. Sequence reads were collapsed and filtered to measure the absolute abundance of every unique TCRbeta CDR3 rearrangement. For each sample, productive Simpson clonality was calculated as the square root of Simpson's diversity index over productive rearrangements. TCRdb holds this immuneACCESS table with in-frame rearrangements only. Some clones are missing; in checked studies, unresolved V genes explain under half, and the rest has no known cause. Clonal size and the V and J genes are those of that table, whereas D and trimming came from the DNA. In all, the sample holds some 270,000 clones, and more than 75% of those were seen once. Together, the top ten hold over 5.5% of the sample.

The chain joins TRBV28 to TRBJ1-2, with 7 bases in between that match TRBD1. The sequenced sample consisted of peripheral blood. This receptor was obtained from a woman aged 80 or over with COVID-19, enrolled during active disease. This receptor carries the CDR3 CASRPTGTSGYTF. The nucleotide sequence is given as TGTGCCAGCAGACCGACAGGGACTAGTGGCTACACCTTC.